Many counts were recorded for the clone carrying this T cell receptor beta chain. The antigen is undetermined. This entry is derived from a study of identical twins. Study-level points and caveats: There was more out-of-frame TCR alpha sharing in monozygotic twins than models estimated. Invariant MAIT and iNKT cells may have partly biased zero-insertion analyses. Conclusions were based on cross-sectional statistical analysis, without following the same donors.

The J segment lost 4 bases and the V segment lost 1 base, leaving 13 bases of the junction unmatched. Germline loops: CDR1 SGHVS, CDR2 FNYEAQ. This CDR3 has 19 residues. One entry per CDR3 protein, called by TCRdb with MiXCR from the 5' RACE reads. The sample includes about 570,000 distinct CDR3 sequences, around a tenth of them seen just once. The sample was also linked to a second study, of yellow fever vaccine responses in identical twins.

Sequenced material: PBMCs. The chain couples TRBV7-6 to TRBJ1-1; 12 nucleotides align to TRBD1. The receptor's source is a woman in her late teens or twenties in good health. The CDR3 DNA sequence: TGTGCCAGCAGCTTAGGAATTTCGGGGACAGGGGGCAAGGGCACTGAAGCTTTCTTT. It is translated as CASSLGISGTGGKGTEAFF. The variable domain in full, with the rest retrieved from reference TRBV7-6 and TRBJ1-1, is GAGVSQSPRYKVTKRGQDVALRCDPISGHVSLYWYRQALGQGPEFLTYFNYEAQQDKSGLPNDRFSAERPEGSISTLTIQRTEQRDSAMYRCASSLGISGTGGKGTEAFFGQGTRLTVV.